The TCR beta chain described here comes from a study of blood T cells in healthy people across ages. Study conclusions and caveats: The study could not conclusively compare naive and antigen-experienced cells, given its unsorted PBMCs.

Every donor provided around 9.3 milliliters of peripheral blood. There are 15 residues in the CDR3. The V end was cut by 1 base, the J end by 3 bases, with 9 bases between. Germline-derived CDR1 and CDR2 are MNHEY and SVGAGI. As concerns this clonotype: Its antigen is currently unknown.

A second PCR, run for roughly 6 to 11 cycles, used a sample-barcoded 5' primer plus a J-beta primer mix. Each CDR3 protein gets one entry after TCRdb re-called the 5' RACE reads with MiXCR. The sample carries 2 million or so distinct CDR3 sequences, 49% recorded once. The receptor was isolated from a woman between 35 and 50 years old in good health. The chain carries TRBV6-5 and TRBJ1-4; D is possibly TRBD1 (5 bases). The material sequenced was blood. This CDR3 reads CASSYFGGANEKLFF. As DNA, the CDR3 is TGTGCCAGCAGTTACTTCGGGGGGGCTAATGAAAAACTGTTTTTT.